The entry below describes one TCR beta chain. This CDR3 has 16 amino acids. V dropped 5 bases and J dropped 1 base, with 15 bases sitting between them. CDR1 is SGHVS and CDR2 is FQNEAQ in the germline V gene. The data are from a study of blood T cell repertoires in COVID-19. Study-wide background: COVID-19 samples collected from the United States, Italy and Spain covered acute and convalescent phases. PBMCs, B-cell-depleted T cells, or T cells were the source of the cDNA or gDNA that made up the material.

Original analysis: Amplification of reference gene primers provided the estimated nucleated cell counts. TCRdb's table, derived via immunoSEQ multiplex PCR, lists solely in-frame clones and lacks some. D and trimming were read from the DNA, whereas the V and J calls and clone size are those reported in that table. In the table there are 200,000 to 300,000 clones, 82% of which are singletons. What was sequenced was peripheral blood. This chain joins TRBV7-8 and TRBJ1-5; D is possibly TRBD1 (6 bases). The sequence was collected from a woman younger than 30 with acute or convalescent COVID-19. Here the CDR3 reads CASSPIQGSSNQPQHF. DNA for the CDR3: TGTGCCAGCAGCCCTATACAGGGATCCAGCAATCAGCCCCAGCATTTT.